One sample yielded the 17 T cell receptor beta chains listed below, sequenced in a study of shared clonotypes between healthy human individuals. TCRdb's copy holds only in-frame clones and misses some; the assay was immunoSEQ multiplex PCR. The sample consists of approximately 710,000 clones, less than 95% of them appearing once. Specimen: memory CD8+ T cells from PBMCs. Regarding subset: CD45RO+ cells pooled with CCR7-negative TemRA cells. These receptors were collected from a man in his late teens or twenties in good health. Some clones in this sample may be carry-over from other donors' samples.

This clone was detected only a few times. In DNA form, the CDR3 reads TGTGCCAGCAGCCAACGGGGGTCCTACGAGCAGTACTTC. Encoded protein: CASSQRGSYEQYF. The chain has TRBV14 and TRBJ2-7, with D possibly TRBD2 on 6 matching bases. The germline gives CDR1 SGHDN, CDR2 FVKESK. The CDR3 extends over 13 amino acids. Trimming cost V 2 bases and J 1 base, with 6 bases left between them.

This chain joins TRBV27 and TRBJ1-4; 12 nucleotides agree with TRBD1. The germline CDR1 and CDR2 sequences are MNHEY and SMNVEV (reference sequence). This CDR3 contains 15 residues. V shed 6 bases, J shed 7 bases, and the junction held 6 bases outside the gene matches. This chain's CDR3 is CASSRGTGGVEKLFF. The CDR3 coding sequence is TGTGCCAGCAGCCGCGGGACAGGGGGCGTTGAAAAACTGTTTTTT.

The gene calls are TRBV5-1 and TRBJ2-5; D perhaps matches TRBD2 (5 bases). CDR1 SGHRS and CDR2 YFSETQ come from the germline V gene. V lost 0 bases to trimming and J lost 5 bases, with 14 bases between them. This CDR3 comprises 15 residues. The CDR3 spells CASSLGPGSGETQYF. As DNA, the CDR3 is TGCGCCAGCAGCTTGGGTCCGGGGTCCGGGGAGACCCAGTACTTC.

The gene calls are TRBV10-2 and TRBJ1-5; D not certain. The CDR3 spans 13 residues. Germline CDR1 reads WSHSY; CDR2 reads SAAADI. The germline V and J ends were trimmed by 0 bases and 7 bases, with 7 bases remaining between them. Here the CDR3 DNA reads TGCGCCAGCAGTGAGTCTATGGTGCAGCCCCAGCATTTT. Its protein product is CASSESMVQPQHF.

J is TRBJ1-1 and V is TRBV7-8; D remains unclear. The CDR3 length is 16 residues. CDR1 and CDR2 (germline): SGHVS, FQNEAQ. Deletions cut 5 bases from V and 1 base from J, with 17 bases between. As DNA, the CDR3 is TGTGCCAGCAGCCCCCCGGTGGTGGGAACGAACACTGAAGCTTTCTTT. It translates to CASSPPVVGTNTEAFF. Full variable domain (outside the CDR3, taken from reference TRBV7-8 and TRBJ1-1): GAGVSQSPRYKVAKRGQDVALRCDPISGHVSLFWYQQALGQGPEFLTYFQNEAQLDKSGLPSDRFFAERPEGSVSTLKIQRTQQEDSAVYLCASSPPVVGTNTEAFFGQGTRLTVV.

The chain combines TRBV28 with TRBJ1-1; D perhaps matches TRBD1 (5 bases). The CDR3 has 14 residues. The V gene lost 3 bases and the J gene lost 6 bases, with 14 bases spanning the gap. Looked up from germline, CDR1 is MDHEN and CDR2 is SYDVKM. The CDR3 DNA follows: TGTGCCAGCAGTTTGGGGCGACGGGAGGCTGAAGCTTTCTTT. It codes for CASSLGRREAEAFF. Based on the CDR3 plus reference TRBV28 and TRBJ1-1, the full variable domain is DVKVTQSSRYLVKRTGEKVFLECVQDMDHENMFWYRQDPGLGLRLIYFSYDVKMKEKGDIPEGYSVSREKKERFSLILESASTNQTSMYLCASSLGRREAEAFFGQGTRLTVV.

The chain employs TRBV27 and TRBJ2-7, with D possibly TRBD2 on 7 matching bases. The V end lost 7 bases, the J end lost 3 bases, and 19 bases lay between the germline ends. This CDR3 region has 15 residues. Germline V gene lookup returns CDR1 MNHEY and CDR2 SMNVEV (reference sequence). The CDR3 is CASKERREGVYEQYF. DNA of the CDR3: TGTGCCAGCAAGGAACGGAGGGAGGGGGTCTACGAGCAGTACTTC.

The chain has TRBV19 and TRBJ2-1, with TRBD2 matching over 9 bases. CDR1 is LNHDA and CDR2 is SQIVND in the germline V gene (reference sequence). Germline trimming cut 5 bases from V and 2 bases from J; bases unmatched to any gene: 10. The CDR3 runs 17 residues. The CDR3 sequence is CASSLRQAGGPYNEQFF. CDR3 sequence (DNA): TGTGCCAGTAGTCTTCGCCAGGCGGGAGGGCCCTACAATGAGCAGTTCTTC.

The CDR3 region has the DNA TGTGCCAGCAGCCGTAACCAGGAACAAGAGACCCAGTACTTC. Its protein is CASSRNQEQETQYF. The rearrangement links TRBV6-9 to TRBJ2-5, with D hard to call. CDR3 size: 14 residues. V was trimmed by 6 bases and J by 2 bases, leaving 13 bases between them. CDR1 is MNHGY and CDR2 is SVAAGI in the germline V gene.

For the CDR3, the DNA is TGCAGCGTTGAAGATCGGCGGGAGGGGGCGTACGGGGAGCTGTTTTTT. It yields the protein CSVEDRREGAYGELFF. The chain recombines TRBV29-1 with TRBJ2-2, with 9 bases that match TRBD2. Germline trimming cut 0 bases from V and 7 bases from J; bases unmatched to any gene: 9. The length of the CDR3 is 16 residues. CDR1 is SQVTM and CDR2 is ANQGSEA in the germline V gene.

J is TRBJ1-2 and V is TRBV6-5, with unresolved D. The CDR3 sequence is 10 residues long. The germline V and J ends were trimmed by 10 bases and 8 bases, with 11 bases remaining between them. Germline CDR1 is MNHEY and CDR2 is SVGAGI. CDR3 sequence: CATNLGGYTF. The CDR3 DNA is TGTGCCACCAACCTGGGGGGCTACACCTTC.

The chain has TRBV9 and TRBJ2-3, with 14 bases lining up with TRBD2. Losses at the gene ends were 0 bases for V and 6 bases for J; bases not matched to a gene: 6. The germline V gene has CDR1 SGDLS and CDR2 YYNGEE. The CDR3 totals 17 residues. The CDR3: CASSVDRTSGRSDTQYF. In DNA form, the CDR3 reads TGTGCCAGCAGCGTAGACAGGACTAGCGGGAGGTCTGATACGCAGTATTTT. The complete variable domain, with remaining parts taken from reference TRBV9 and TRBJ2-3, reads DSGVTQTPKHLITATGQRVTLRCSPRSGDLSVYWYQQSLDQGLQFLIQYYNGEERAKGNILERFSAQQFPDLHSELNLSSLELGDSALYFCASSVDRTSGRSDTQYFGPGTRLTVL.

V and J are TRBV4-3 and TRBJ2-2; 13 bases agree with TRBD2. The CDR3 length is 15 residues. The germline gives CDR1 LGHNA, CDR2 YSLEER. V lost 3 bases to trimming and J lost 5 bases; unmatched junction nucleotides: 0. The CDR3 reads CASSQGLAGTGELFF. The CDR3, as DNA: TGCGCCAGCAGCCAGGGACTAGCGGGGACCGGGGAGCTGTTTTTT.

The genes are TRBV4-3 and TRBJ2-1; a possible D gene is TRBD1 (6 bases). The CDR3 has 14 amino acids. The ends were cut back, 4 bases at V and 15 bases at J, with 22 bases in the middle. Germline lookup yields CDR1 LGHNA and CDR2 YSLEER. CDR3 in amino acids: CASSPSPARTGWFF. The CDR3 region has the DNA TGCGCCAGCAGCCCATCACCGGCTAGAACAGGGTGGTTCTTC.

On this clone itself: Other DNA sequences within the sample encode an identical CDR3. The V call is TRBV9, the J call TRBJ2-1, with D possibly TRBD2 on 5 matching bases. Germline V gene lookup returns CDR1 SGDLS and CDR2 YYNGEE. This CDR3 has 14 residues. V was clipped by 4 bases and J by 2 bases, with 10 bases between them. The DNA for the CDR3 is TGTGCCAGCAGCCTGTCCGGGACCTACAATGAGCAGTTCTTC. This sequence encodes CASSLSGTYNEQFF.

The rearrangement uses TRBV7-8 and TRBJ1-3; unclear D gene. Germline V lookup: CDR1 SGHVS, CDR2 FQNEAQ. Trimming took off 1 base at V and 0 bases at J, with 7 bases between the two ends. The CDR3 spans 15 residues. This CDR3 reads CASSLGWSSGNTIYF. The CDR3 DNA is TGTGCCAGCAGCTTAGGCTGGAGCTCTGGAAACACCATATATTTT. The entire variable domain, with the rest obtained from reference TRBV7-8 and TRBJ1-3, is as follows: GAGVSQSPRYKVAKRGQDVALRCDPISGHVSLFWYQQALGQGPEFLTYFQNEAQLDKSGLPSDRFFAERPEGSVSTLKIQRTQQEDSAVYLCASSLGWSSGNTIYFGEGSWLTVV.

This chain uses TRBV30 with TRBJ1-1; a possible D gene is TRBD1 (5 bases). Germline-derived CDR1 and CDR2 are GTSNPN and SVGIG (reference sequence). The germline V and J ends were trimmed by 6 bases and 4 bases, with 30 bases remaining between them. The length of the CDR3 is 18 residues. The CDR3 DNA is TGTGCCTGCCTCCCCAGTCCGGACACCTTTCTTTGGAGCACTGAAGCTTTCTTT. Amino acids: CACLPSPDTFLWSTEAFF. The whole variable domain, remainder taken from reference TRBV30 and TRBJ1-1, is SQTIHQWPATLVQPVGSPLSLECTVEGTSNPNLYWYRQAAGRGLQLLFYSVGIGQISSEVPQNLSASRPQDRQFILSSKKLLLSDSGFYLCACLPSPDTFLWSTEAFFGQGTRLTVV.